This T cell receptor (beta chain) was recorded in a study of early T cells in non-severe SARS-CoV-2 infection. Study background: With bulk RNA from unsorted whole blood as input, sequencing yielded unpaired chains.

Overall study findings and caveats: Anti-spike CD8 responses were favored by VDJdb matching, which missed private and CD4 specificities.

The V gene lost 7 bases and the J gene lost 6 bases, with 15 bases spanning the gap. Germline V lookup: CDR1 MNHEY, CDR2 SVGAGI. The length of the CDR3 is 14 residues. To note about this clonotype: Its antigen is currently unknown.

TCRdb reanalysed the 5' RACE reads using MiXCR and keeps one entry per CDR3 protein. The data hold around 26,000 distinct CDR3 sequences, with 4% to 5.5% observed a single time. Sample: whole blood. J is TRBJ2-2 and V is TRBV6-5; maybe TRBD2 (6 bases). This TCR was sampled from an adult who was a healthcare worker with PCR-confirmed SARS-CoV-2 infection or an uninfected control (not recorded which). The CDR3 spells CASTESGVPGELFF. Written as DNA, the CDR3 is TGTGCCAGCACTGAATCGGGGGTCCCCGGGGAGCTGTTTTTT.